This T cell receptor beta chain came from a study of metastatic and nonmetastatic thyroid tumors. Study in general: For malignant and benign thyroid patients, tumor or nodule tissue and blood were the sources whose repertoires were compared.

Germline-derived CDR1 and CDR2 are KGHDR and SFDVKD. The CDR3 is made up of 17 amino acids. The V end was cut by 3 bases, the J end by 4 bases, with 18 bases between. Patients were all untreated before their thyroid surgery. Study-wide results and limits: Significantly higher TCR beta diversity was reportedly seen in malignant thyroid tumors than benign nodules, in blood and tumor.

Note on this clone: Its matching antigen is unknown.

Source study methods: A classifier for distant metastasis in papillary thyroid cancer was constructed using CDR3 differences observed across clinicopathological groups. TCRdb reassembled clones from the PCR reads with MiXCR. TCRdb assigned the V and J calls; the authors' analysis was not used. The sample consists of 30,000 to 45,000 clones, around 47% of them appearing once. This chain links TRBV24-1 with TRBJ2-1; no definite D call. Sequences were obtained from tumor tissue. The TCR sequence derives from a male donor with papillary thyroid cancer or a benign thyroid nodule (not recorded which). Some clones in this sample may be carry-over from other donors' samples. CDR3 amino acids: CATSDASPELRYNEQFF. Here the CDR3 DNA reads TGTGCCACCAGTGATGCGTCGCCGGAACTTAGATACAATGAGCAGTTCTTC.